This TCR beta chain was retrieved from a study of T-cell reconstitution after alpha-beta-depleted transplantation in children (dated by TCRdb to the mid-2010s). With regard to the full study: T-cell immune reconstitution after TCRalphabeta/CD19-depleted allogeneic hematopoietic cell transplantation in children was quantitatively tracked in the study by means of TCR repertoire profiling. Overall study results and their limits: The apparently early recovery of alphabetaT-cell counts about two months after transplant reportedly depended on only several hundred rapidly expanded clones that came from non-depleted graft cells. The frequencies of hyperexpanded clones fell over the following months, and after one year, T-cell counts and TCRbeta diversity were mostly attributed to newly produced T cells. In some patients, the high TCRbeta diversity seen at day 60 was put down to recipient T cells and intrathymic progenitors that had survived conditioning.

This clonotype was seen repeatedly, ten times or more. What this receptor recognizes is not known. The junction does not match germline at one end; this may be a read error. Libraries were constructed by PCR. Sequencing used an Illumina HiSeq 2500. TCR library preparation used molecular barcoding, with unique molecular identifiers applied to normalize quantification of the TCRbeta repertoire. In-frame beta chains were kept once TCRdb had trimmed the public reads at Q25 with fastp and called clones with MiXCR. All rows with the same CDR3 protein become a single entry with the most common DNA and genes. The sample yields under 300,000 distinct CDR3 sequences; around 10% were counted once. Roughly a quarter of the sample is held by the ten biggest clonotypes. Read against the paper, the sample's treatment or condition label means: allogeneic hematopoietic cell transplantation with graft depleted of TCRalphabeta T cells and CD19 B cells. The children who served as transplant recipients had been given grafts of TCRalphabeta/CD19-depleted allogeneic hematopoietic cells.

The CDR3 spans 11 residues, from the cysteine through the phenylalanine. Only the CDR3 part of the read is kept: 33 bases, read in frame from the first base. The material sequenced was peripheral blood, taken 180 days after TCRalphabeta/CD19-depleted stem cell transplant. This receptor chain uses TRBV12-3 or TRBV12-4 and TRBJ2-1; D gene: possibly TRBD2, on 5 matching bases. This TCR was sampled from a male patient under 10 years old who had a stem cell transplant for chronic granulomatous disease, so the T cells may come from the graft donor. The CDR3 region reads CVVEARNEQFF. Here is the DNA: TGCGTAGTGGAGGCACGAAATGAGCAGTTCTTC.